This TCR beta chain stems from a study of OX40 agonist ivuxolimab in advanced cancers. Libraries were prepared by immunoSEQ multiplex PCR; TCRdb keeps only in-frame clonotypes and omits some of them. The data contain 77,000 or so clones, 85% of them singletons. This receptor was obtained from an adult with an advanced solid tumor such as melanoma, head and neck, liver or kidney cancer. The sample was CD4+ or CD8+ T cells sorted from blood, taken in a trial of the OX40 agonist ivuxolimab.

The CDR3 nucleotides are TGTGCCTGGCGCACGACAGGGGCCCCCACCCATGGCTACACCTTC. Residues: CAWRTTGAPTHGYTF. The V gene is TRBV30, the J gene TRBJ1-2; 8 bases line up with TRBD1. The CDR3 sequence is 15 residues long. V shed 5 bases and J 6 bases; nucleotides not matched to a gene: 14. Germline loops: CDR1 GTSNPN, CDR2 SVGIG (reference sequence).